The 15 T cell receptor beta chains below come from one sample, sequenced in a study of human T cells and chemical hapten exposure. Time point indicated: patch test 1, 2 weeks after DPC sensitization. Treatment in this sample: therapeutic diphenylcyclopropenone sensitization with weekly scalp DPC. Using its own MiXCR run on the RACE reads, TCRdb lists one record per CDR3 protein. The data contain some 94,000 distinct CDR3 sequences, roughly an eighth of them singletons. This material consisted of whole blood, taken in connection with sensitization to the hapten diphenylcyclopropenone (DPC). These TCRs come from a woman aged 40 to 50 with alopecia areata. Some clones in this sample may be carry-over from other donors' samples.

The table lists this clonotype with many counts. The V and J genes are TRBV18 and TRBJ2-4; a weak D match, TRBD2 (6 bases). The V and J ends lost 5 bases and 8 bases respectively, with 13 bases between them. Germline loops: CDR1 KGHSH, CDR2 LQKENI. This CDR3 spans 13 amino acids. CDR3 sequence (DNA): TGTGCCAGCTCATCCGGGGGAACGGACATTCAGTACTTC. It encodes CASSSGGTDIQYF.

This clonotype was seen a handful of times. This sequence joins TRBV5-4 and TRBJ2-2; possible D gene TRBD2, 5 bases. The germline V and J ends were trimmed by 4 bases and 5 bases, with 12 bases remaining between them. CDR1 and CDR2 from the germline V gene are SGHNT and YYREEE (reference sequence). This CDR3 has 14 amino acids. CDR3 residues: CASSPGVETGELFF. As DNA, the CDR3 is TGTGCCAGCAGCCCCGGGGTGGAAACCGGGGAGCTGTTTTTT.

The DNA for the CDR3 is TGTGCCAGCAGCCGCGGGGGGAAAGGGAGAGCAGATACGCAGTATTTT. It encodes CASSRGGKGRADTQYF. This chain connects TRBV7-2 to TRBJ2-3, with 8 bases fitting TRBD2. CDR3 length: 16 residues. Germline CDR1 and CDR2: SGHTA and FQGNSA. Trimming took 5 bases from V and 4 from J; bases not matched to a gene: 11.

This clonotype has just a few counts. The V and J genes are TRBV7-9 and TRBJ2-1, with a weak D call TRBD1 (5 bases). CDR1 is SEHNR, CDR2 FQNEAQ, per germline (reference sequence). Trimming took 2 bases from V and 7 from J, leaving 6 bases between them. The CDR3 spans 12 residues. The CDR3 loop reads CASSLTGNEQFF. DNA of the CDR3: TGTGCCAGCAGCTTAACAGGAAATGAGCAGTTCTTC.

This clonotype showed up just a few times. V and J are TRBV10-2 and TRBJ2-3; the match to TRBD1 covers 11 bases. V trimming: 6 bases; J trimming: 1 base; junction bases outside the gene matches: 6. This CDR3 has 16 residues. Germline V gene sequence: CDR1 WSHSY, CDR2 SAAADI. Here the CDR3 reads CASRRTGGARTDTQYF. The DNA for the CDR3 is TGCGCCAGCAGGCGGACAGGGGGCGCGCGCACAGATACGCAGTATTTT.

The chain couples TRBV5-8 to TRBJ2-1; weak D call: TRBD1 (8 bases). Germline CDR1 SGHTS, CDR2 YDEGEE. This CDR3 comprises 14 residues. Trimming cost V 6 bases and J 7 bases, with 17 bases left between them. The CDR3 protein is CASITGGGGNEQFF. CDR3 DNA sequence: TGTGCCAGCATCACAGGGGGGGGCGGAAATGAGCAGTTCTTC.

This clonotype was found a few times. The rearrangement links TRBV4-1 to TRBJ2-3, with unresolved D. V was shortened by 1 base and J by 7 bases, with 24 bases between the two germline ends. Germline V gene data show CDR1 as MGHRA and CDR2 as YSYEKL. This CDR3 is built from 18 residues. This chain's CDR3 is CASSQVFRTESSMHTQYF. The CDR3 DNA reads TGCGCCAGCAGCCAAGTATTCCGGACGGAATCCAGCATGCATACGCAGTATTTT.

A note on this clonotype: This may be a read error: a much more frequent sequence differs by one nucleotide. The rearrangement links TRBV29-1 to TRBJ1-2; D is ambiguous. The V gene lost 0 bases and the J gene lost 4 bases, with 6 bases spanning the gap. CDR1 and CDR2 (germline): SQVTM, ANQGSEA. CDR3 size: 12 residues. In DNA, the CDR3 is TGCAGCGTTGAAGATCCCGGCTATGGCTACACCTTC. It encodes CSVEDPGYGYTF.

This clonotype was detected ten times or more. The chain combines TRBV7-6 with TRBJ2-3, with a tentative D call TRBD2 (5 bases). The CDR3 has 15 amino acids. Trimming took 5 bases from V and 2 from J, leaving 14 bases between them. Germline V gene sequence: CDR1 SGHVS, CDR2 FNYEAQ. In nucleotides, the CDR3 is TGTGCCAGCAGCCTTCGGGGAGATCCCACAGATACGCAGTATTTT. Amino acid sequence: CASSLRGDPTDTQYF.

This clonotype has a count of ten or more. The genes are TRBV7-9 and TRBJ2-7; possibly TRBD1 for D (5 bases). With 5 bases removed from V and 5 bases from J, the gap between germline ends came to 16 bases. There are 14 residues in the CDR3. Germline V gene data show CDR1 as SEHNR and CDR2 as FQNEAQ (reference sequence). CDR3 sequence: CASSPGITFDEQYF. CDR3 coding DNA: TGTGCCAGCAGCCCAGGGATCACGTTTGACGAGCAGTACTTC.

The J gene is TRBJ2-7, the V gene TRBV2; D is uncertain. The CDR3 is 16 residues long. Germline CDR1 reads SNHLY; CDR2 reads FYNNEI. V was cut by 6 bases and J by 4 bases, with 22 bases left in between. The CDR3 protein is CASRPQKAEDWYEQYF. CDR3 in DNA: TGTGCCAGCAGGCCCCAGAAGGCTGAAGATTGGTACGAGCAGTACTTC. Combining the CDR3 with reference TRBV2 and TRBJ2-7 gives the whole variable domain EPEVTQTPSHQVTQMGQEVILRCVPISNHLYFYWYRQILGQKVEFLVSFYNNEISEKSEIFDDQFSVERPDGSNFTLKIRSTKLEDSAMYFCASRPQKAEDWYEQYFGPGTRLTVT.

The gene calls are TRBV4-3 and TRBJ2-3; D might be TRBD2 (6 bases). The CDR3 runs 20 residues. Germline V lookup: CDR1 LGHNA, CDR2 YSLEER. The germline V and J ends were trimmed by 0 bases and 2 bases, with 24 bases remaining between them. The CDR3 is CASSQDPAGSGRNHTDTQYF. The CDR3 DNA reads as TGCGCCAGCAGCCAAGATCCGGCGGGATCCGGGAGAAATCACACAGATACGCAGTATTTT.

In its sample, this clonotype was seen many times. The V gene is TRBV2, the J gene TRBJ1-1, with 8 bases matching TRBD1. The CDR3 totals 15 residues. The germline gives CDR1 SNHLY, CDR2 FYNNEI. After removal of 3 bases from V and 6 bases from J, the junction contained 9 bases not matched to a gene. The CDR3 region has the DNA TGTGCCAGCAGTGACCCCCGGACAGGGATGGCTGAAGCTTTCTTT. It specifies CASSDPRTGMAEAFF.

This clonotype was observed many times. CDR3 nucleotide sequence: TGTGCCAGCAGCTTAAAGGGAGTGCAGTATTTT. Translating gives CASSLKGVQYF. The J gene is TRBJ2-3, the V gene TRBV7-3; a possible D gene is TRBD2 (5 bases). This CDR3 has 11 amino acids. With 1 base removed from V and 11 bases from J, the gap between germline ends came to 7 bases. Looked up from germline, CDR1 is SGHTA and CDR2 is FQGTGA.

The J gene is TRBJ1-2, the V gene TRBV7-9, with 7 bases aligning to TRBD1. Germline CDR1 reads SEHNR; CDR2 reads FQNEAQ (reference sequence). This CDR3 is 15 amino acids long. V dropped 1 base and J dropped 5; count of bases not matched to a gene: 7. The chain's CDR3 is CASSLGQGEWYGYTF. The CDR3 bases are TGTGCCAGCAGCTTAGGACAGGGAGAATGGTATGGCTACACCTTC. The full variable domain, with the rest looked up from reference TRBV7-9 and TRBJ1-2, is DTGVSQNPRHKITKRGQNVTFRCDPISEHNRLYWYRQTLGQGPEFLTYFQNEAQLEKSRLLSDRFSAERPKGSFSTLEIQRTEQGDSAMYLCASSLGQGEWYGYTFGSGTRLTVV.